This T cell receptor beta chain stems from a study of control samples from healthy donors and cancer patients. The CDR3 contains 12 residues. The V and J ends lost 2 bases and 4 bases respectively, with 3 bases between them. Profiling relied on immunoSEQ multiplex PCR, and the TCRdb table lists in-frame clones only, not all of them. Of roughly 100,000 clones in the sample, around 83% are singletons; the top ten hold roughly 1.3%. The chain is built from TRBV12-3 or TRBV12-4 and TRBJ1-3; D gene unclear. The receptor was isolated from a woman between 45 and 60 years old in good health. Source material: blood. Written as DNA, the CDR3 is TGTGCCAGCAGTTTACAGGGAAACACCATATATTTT. Translating gives CASSLQGNTIYF.